One sample yielded the 2 T cell receptor beta chains listed below, sequenced in a study of molecular identifiers for immune sequencing clone quantification. TCRdb re-called the PCR reads with MiXCR, one entry per CDR3 protein. The sample comprises about 630,000 distinct CDR3 sequences, less than 30% of which are singletons, and around 0.78% rests with the top ten. The sequenced sample consisted of naive CD8+ T cells from blood, with Jurkat cell RNA spiked in. Subset given: FACS-sorted CD8+CD4-CCR7+CD45RA+ naive T cells. These receptors were taken from a human donor in good health. Some libraries in this study had Jurkat cell RNA spiked in.

This clonotype was picked up many times. The V and J genes are TRBV4-1 and TRBJ2-5; weak D call: TRBD2 (5 bases). The CDR3 has 14 residues. Germline V gene data show CDR1 as MGHRA and CDR2 as YSYEKL. Deletions cut 4 bases from V and 0 bases from J, with 9 bases between. This chain's CDR3 is CASSPAVYQETQYF. The CDR3, as DNA: TGCGCCAGCAGCCCAGCGGTATACCAAGAGACCCAGTACTTC.

This clonotype was observed a handful of times. This chain joins TRBV12-5 and TRBJ2-7; 10 nucleotides align to TRBD2. Germline V CDR1 and CDR2: LGHNT, FRNRAP. The CDR3 extends over 16 amino acids. Trimming removed 1 base from V and 5 bases from J; junction bases left unmatched: 8. The CDR3: CASGLEIAGGFDEQYF. The CDR3 nucleotides read TGTGCTAGTGGTTTGGAAATAGCGGGGGGATTCGACGAGCAGTACTTC.